This T cell receptor (beta chain) was sequenced in a study of T-cell memory formation after mild COVID-19. From the 5' RACE reads, TCRdb called clonotypes with MiXCR, one entry per CDR3 protein. The sample shows a few hundred thousand distinct CDR3 sequences, roughly an eighth of them seen only once. This CDR3 is built from 10 residues. Germline V CDR1 and CDR2: DFQATT, SNEGSKA (reference sequence). V was shortened by 6 bases and J by 7 bases, with 9 bases between the two germline ends. In this sample, this clonotype turned up a few times. The receptor was derived from a man between 18 and 29 years old who had mild COVID-19 (a few samples of this study predate the infection). Cell type and time point are not known. Sequencing was carried out using PBMCs or a T cell subset sorted from them (not recorded which). The chain carries TRBV20-1 and TRBJ2-5; no clear D. The CDR3 bases are TGCAGTGCGGTTCGCGGGACCCAGTACTTC. Translation: CSAVRGTQYF.